The entry below describes one T cell receptor beta chain. V gave up 3 bases and J gave up 3 bases; unmatched junction bases: 8. CDR1 is SGDLS, CDR2 YYNGEE, per germline. CDR3 length: 15 residues. These data come from a study of blood T cells in healthy people across ages. Together with a sample-barcoded 5' primer, a J-beta primer mix was included in a second PCR lasting roughly 6 to 12 cycles. Sequencing of every sample gave 2.5 million or more CDR3-containing paired-end reads. Each CDR3 protein gets one entry after TCRdb re-called the 5' RACE reads with MiXCR. The profile shows roughly 1,800,000 distinct CDR3 sequences, approximately 50% of them singletons.

The chain is built from TRBV9 and TRBJ2-7, with TRBD2 identical over 8 bases. Sequencing was performed on blood. The source of this sequence is a woman aged 40 to 50 in good health. CDR3 DNA: TGTGCCAGCAGCGGAGACCGCGGGGGGTTCTACGAGCAGTACTTC. Encoded protein: CASSGDRGGFYEQYF.